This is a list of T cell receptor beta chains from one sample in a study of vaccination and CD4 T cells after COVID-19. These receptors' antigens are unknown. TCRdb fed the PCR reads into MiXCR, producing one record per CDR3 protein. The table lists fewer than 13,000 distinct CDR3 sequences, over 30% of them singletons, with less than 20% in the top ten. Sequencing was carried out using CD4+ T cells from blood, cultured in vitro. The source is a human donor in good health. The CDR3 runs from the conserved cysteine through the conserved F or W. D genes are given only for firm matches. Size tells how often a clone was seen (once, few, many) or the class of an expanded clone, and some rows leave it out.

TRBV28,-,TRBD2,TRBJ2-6,CASSFGEGLGRSGANVLTF,TGTGCCAGCAGTTTCGGGGAGGGTTTAGGACGCTCTGGGGCCAACGTCCTGACTTTC
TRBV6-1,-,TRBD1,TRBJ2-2,CASRDRVASTGELFF,TGTGCCAGCCGGGACAGGGTAGCGTCCACCGGGGAGCTGTTTTTT
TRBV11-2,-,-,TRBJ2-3,CASSSLQLGADTQYF,TGTGCCAGCAGCTCGCTTCAACTAGGGGCAGATACGCAGTATTTT
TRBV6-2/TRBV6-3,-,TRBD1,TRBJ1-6,CASRSGGSSYNSPLHF,TGTGCCAGCAGATCAGGGGGGAGCTCCTATAATTCACCCCTCCACTTT
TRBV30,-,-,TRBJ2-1,CAWRQNSEQFF,TGTGCCTGGAGGCAGAATTCGGAGCAGTTCTTC
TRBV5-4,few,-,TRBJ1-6,CASSLGQANSPLHF,TGTGCCAGCAGCTTGGGGCAGGCTAATTCACCCCTCCACTTT
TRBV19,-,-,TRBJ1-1,CASSIAQGTEAFF,TGTGCCAGTAGTATAGCCCAGGGTACTGAAGCTTTCTTT
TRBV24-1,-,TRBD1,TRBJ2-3,CATSDFWATGSTDTQYF,TGTGCCACCAGTGATTTTTGGGCGACAGGGAGCACAGATACGCAGTATTTT
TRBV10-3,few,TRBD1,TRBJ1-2,CAIRDRANYGYTF,TGTGCCATCAGGGACAGGGCTAACTATGGCTACACCTTC
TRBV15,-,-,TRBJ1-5,CATSRDPRWQGPAGDQPQHF,TGTGCCACCAGCAGAGATCCGCGGTGGCAGGGGCCTGCAGGGGATCAGCCCCAGCATTTT
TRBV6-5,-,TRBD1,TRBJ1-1,CASSYSQGGTEAFF,TGTGCCAGCAGTTACTCGCAGGGGGGCACTGAAGCTTTCTTT
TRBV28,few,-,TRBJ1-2,CASSDLGGVAGYTF,TGTGCCAGCAGTGACCTTGGAGGGGTGGCGGGCTACACCTTC
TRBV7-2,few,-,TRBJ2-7,CASGDSAREQYF,TGTGCCAGCGGGGACTCGGCTCGGGAGCAGTACTTC
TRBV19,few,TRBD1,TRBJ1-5,CASSGDRENQPQHF,TGTGCCAGTAGTGGGGACAGGGAAAATCAGCCCCAGCATTTT
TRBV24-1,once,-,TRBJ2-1,CATSDPRGGTYNEQFF,TGTGCCACCAGTGACCCTCGCGGAGGGACCTACAATGAGCAGTTCTTC
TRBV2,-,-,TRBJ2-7,CASSELDIISYEQYF,TGTGCCAGCAGTGAATTGGACATCATCTCCTACGAGCAGTACTTC
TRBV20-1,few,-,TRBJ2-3,CSAEGRDGSTDTQYF,TGCAGTGCAGAGGGCCGGGACGGAAGCACAGATACGCAGTATTTT
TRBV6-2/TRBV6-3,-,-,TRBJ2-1,CASSYRENNEQFF,TGTGCCAGCAGTTACCGGGAGAACAATGAGCAGTTCTTC
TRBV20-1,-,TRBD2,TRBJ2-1,CSASPRLAIDEQFF,TGCAGTGCTAGCCCAAGACTAGCGATCGATGAGCAGTTCTTC
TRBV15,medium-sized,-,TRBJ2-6,CATSRDQGSGANVLTF,TGTGCCACCAGCAGAGATCAGGGCTCTGGGGCCAACGTCCTGACTTTC
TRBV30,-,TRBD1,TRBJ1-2,CAWHYIGDREDGYTF,TGTGCCTGGCATTATATCGGGGACAGGGAGGATGGCTACACCTTC
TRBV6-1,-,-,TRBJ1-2,CASSNTAYGYTF,TGTGCCAGCAGTAACACCGCCTATGGCTACACCTTC
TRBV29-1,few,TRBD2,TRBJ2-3,CSVLGFGTSGTTDTQYF,TGCAGCGTGTTGGGGTTTGGGACTAGCGGGACGACTGATACGCAGTATTTT
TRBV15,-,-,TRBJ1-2,CATSRDYAGGNYGYTF,TGTGCCACCAGCAGAGATTACGCAGGAGGCAACTATGGCTACACCTTC
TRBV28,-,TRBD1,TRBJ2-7,CASRPRTGGYEQYF,TGTGCCAGCAGACCCAGGACAGGGGGTTACGAGCAGTACTTC
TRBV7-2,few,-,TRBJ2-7,CASSRTWDTSYEQYF,TGTGCCAGCAGCCGCACCTGGGACACGTCCTACGAGCAGTACTTC
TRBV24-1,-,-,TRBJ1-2,CATSDGRYGYTF,TGTGCCACCAGTGATGGCCGGTATGGCTACACCTTC
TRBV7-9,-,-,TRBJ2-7,CASSPRATGEQYF,TGTGCCAGCAGCCCTAGGGCAACGGGCGAGCAGTACTTC
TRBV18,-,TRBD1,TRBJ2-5,CASSFGQGETQYF,TGTGCCAGCTCATTCGGACAGGGGGAGACCCAGTACTTC
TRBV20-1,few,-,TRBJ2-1,CSARVGAGGEQFF,TGCAGTGCTAGAGTTGGGGCTGGCGGTGAGCAGTTCTTC
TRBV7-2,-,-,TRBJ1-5,CASSQQASPNQPQHF,TGTGCCAGCAGCCAGCAGGCTTCTCCGAATCAGCCCCAGCATTTT
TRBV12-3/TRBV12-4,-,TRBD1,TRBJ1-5,CASSSLTGAIQPQHF,TGTGCCAGCAGTTCCTTGACAGGGGCTATCCAGCCCCAGCATTTT
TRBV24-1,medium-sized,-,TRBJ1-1,CATSSSVNTEAFF,TGTGCCACCAGCTCTTCGGTGAACACTGAAGCTTTCTTT
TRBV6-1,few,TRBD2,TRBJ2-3,CASNRLAGGQDTQYF,TGTGCCAGCAACCGACTAGCGGGAGGGCAAGATACGCAGTATTTT
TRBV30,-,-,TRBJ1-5,CAWSSGGTQNQPQHF,TGTGCCTGGAGTTCCGGCGGGACACAGAATCAGCCCCAGCATTTT
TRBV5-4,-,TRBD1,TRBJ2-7,CASSPAPPGQGSYEQYF,TGTGCCAGCAGTCCCGCCCCCCCGGGACAGGGGTCTTACGAGCAGTACTTC
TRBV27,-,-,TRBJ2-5,CASSPYRGAGPGETQYF,TGTGCCAGCAGTCCCTACCGAGGGGCGGGCCCGGGGGAGACCCAGTACTTC
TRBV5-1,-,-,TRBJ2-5,CASRDTRKQETQYF,TGCGCCAGCAGGGACACGCGGAAGCAAGAGACCCAGTACTTC
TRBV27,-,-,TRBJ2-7,CASSLFFPAGRVPEQYF,TGTGCCAGCAGTTTATTTTTTCCGGCAGGCCGAGTCCCCGAGCAGTACTTC
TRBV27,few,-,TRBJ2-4,CASRPGFLAKNIQYF,TGTGCCAGCAGACCAGGGTTCCTGGCCAAAAACATTCAGTACTTC
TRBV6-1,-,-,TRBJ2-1,CASSEPGRRNEQFF,TGTGCCAGCAGTGAGCCGGGGCGGAGAAATGAGCAGTTCTTC
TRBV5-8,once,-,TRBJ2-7,CASSLNYEQYF,TGTGCCAGCAGCTTAAACTACGAGCAGTACTTC
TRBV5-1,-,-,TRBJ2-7,CASSYTTGGSYEQYF,TGCGCCAGCAGCTATACGACAGGCGGCTCCTACGAGCAGTACTTC
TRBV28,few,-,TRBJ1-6,CASTLPGFYNSPLHF,TGTGCCAGCACTTTACCAGGTTTCTATAATTCACCCCTCCACTTT
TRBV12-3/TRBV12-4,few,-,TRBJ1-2,CASSRRQERSYGYTF,TGTGCCAGCAGCCGAAGACAGGAAAGGTCCTATGGCTACACCTTC
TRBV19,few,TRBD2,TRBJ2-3,CASSKGTSGATDTQYF,TGTGCCAGTAGTAAAGGGACTAGCGGGGCCACGGATACGCAGTATTTT
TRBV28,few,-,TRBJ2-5,CASSRPPGSSGETQYF,TGTGCCAGCAGCCGTCCTCCAGGGTCTTCTGGGGAGACCCAGTACTTC
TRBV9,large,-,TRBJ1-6,CASSAQLTYNSPLHF,TGTGCCAGCAGCGCACAGCTCACCTATAATTCACCCCTCCACTTT
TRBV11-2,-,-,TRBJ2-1,CASSLLPYNEQFF,TGTGCCAGCAGCTTACTCCCCTACAATGAGCAGTTCTTC
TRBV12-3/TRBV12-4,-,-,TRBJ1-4,CASSLRAGVGEKLFF,TGTGCCAGCAGTTTAAGGGCAGGGGTTGGTGAAAAACTGTTTTTT
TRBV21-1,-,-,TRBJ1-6,CASTNQTSMYLCASSLSGDSPLHF,-
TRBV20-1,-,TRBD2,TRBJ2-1,CSARVASGRDSNEQFF,TGCAGTGCTAGAGTGGCTAGCGGGAGGGATAGCAATGAGCAGTTCTTC
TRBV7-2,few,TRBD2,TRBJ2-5,CASSLSTSGGQETQYF,TGTGCCAGCAGCTTGTCTACTAGCGGGGGACAAGAGACCCAGTACTTC
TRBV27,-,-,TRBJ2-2,CASSPRVFTGELFF,TGTGCCAGCAGTCCCCGGGTCTTCACCGGGGAGCTGTTTTTT
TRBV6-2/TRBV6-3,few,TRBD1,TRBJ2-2,CASSYGGTGTNTGELFF,TGTGCCAGCAGTTACGGCGGGACAGGAACGAACACCGGGGAGCTGTTTTTT
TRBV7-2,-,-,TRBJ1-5,CASSHGQSNQPQHF,TGTGCCAGCAGCCATGGACAGTCCAATCAGCCCCAGCATTTT
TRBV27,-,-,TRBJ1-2,CASSLRGNYGYTF,TGTGCCAGCAGTTTAAGAGGGAACTATGGCTACACCTTC
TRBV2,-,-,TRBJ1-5,CASSPPGLGSNQPQHF,TGTGCCAGCAGTCCGCCGGGACTTGGTAGCAATCAGCCCCAGCATTTT
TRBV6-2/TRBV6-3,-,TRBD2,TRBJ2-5,CASRPGGSQETQYF,TGTGCCAGCAGACCCGGGGGGTCCCAAGAGACCCAGTACTTC